This T cell receptor beta chain is drawn from a study of metastatic and nonmetastatic thyroid tumors. Notes on the study in general: Within blood and tumor, benign nodules reportedly had significantly lower TCR beta diversity than malignant thyroid tumors did.

In germline, CDR1 is SGDLS, CDR2 YYNGEE. The CDR3 is 13 residues long. Trimming cost V 3 bases and J 5 bases, with 11 bases left between them. Details on this clone: Its antigen is not identified. Possible read error: a much larger clone is one base away. Within the sample, other DNA sequences also encode this same CDR3.

Original analysis: Built for papillary thyroid cancer, a distant-metastasis classifier drew on CDR3 differences across clinicopathological groups. TCRdb re-called clones via MiXCR from the PCR reads. The V and J calls and clone size are TCRdb's, not the authors'. The table shows 22,000 or so clones, with about 20% occurring only once. Patients were all untreated before their thyroid surgery. The sample taken for sequencing was tumor tissue. This clonotype was obtained from a female donor with papillary thyroid cancer or a benign thyroid nodule (not recorded which). Some clones in this sample may be carry-over from other donors' samples. The chain links TRBV9 to TRBJ2-5; a possible D gene is TRBD2 (6 bases). The CDR3 DNA reads as TGTGCCAGCAGCGCTTCCGGGACTGAGACCCAGTACTTC. This gives the protein CASSASGTETQYF.